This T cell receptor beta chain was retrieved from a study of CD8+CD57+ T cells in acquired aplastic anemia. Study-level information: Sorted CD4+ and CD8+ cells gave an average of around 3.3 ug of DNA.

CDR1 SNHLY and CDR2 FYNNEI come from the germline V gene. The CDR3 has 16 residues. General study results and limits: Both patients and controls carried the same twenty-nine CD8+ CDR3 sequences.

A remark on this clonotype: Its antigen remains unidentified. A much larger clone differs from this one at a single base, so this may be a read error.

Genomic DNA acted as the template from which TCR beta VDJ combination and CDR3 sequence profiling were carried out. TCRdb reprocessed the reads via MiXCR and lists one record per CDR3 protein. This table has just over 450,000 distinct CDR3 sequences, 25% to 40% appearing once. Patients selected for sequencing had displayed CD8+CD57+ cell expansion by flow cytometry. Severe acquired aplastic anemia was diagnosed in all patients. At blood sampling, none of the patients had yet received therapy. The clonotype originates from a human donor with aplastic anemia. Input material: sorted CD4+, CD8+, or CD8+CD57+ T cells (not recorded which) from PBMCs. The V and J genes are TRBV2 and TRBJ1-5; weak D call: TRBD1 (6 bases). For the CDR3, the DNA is TGTGCCAGCAGTGGATCAGGGGCCGGGAAAGAGCAGCCCCGGCATTTT. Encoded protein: CASSGSGAGKEQPRHF.